One and the same sample provided the 15 T cell receptor beta chains below, sequenced in a study of blood T cell repertoires in COVID-19. The data were produced by immunoSEQ multiplex PCR, yet TCRdb's version contains in-frame clones alone and is incomplete. Of 100,000 to 110,000 clones listed, about 80% are singletons. Specimen: peripheral blood. These TCRs come from a woman in her sixties or seventies with acute or convalescent COVID-19.

The CDR3 DNA follows: TGTGCCAGCAGTTACTCTGGGGGGGGATTTGGAAACACCATATATTTT. Translated, it gives CASSYSGGGFGNTIYF. V gene TRBV6-5 combines with J gene TRBJ1-3; the D gene is possibly TRBD1 (5 bases). V lost 0 bases, J lost 3 bases, and 12 bases lay in between. Germline CDR1 is MNHEY and CDR2 is SVGAGI. The CDR3 runs 16 residues.

This chain connects TRBV19 to TRBJ1-1; perhaps TRBD1 as D (6 bases). The CDR3 sequence is 13 residues long. The V and J ends lost 7 bases and 7 bases respectively, with 16 bases between them. Germline loops: CDR1 LNHDA, CDR2 SQIVND (reference sequence). This CDR3 reads CASTPQGRGEAFF. In DNA form, the CDR3 reads TGTGCCAGTACCCCACAGGGACGTGGTGAAGCTTTCTTT.

The chain is built from TRBV18 and TRBJ2-7; 10 nucleotides line up with TRBD1. CDR1 KGHSH and CDR2 LQKENI come from the germline V gene. The ends lost 0 bases at V and 7 bases at J; junction bases unmatched: 6. This CDR3 has 15 residues. This CDR3 is CASSPPRDRGGEQYF. The CDR3 DNA reads TGTGCCAGCTCACCACCCCGGGACAGGGGTGGGGAGCAGTACTTC.

The J gene is TRBJ1-2, the V gene TRBV6-6; weak D call: TRBD1 (6 bases). The V and J ends lost 4 bases and 5 bases respectively, with 14 bases between them. The CDR3 spans 14 residues. CDR1 is MNHNY and CDR2 is SVGAGI in the germline V gene (reference sequence). The CDR3 DNA sequence: TGTGCCAGCAGTTTCGACAGGACGATTTATGGCTACACCTTC. It codes for CASSFDRTIYGYTF.

The V call is TRBV6-5, the J call TRBJ1-5; no clear D. V was cut by 7 bases and J by 0 bases, with 7 bases left in between. CDR1 and CDR2 (germline): MNHEY, SVGAGI. The CDR3 covers 13 residues. For the CDR3, the DNA is TGTGCCAGCATTCAGGATAGCAATCAGCCCCAGCATTTT. It translates to CASIQDSNQPQHF.

The chain combines TRBV19 with TRBJ1-1, with TRBD1 identical over 7 bases. This CDR3 has 14 residues. Germline lookup yields CDR1 LNHDA and CDR2 SQIVND (reference sequence). After removal of 1 base from V and 4 bases from J, the junction contained 3 bases not matched to a gene. The CDR3 protein is CASSIGDRVTEAFF. CDR3 DNA: TGTGCCAGTAGTATAGGAGACAGGGTCACTGAAGCTTTCTTT.

V and J are TRBV30 and TRBJ2-1; weak D call: TRBD1 (5 bases). V lost 0 bases, J lost 6 bases, and 9 bases lay in between. The CDR3 has 13 residues. CDR1 GTSNPN and CDR2 SVGIG come from the germline V gene (reference sequence). The CDR3 DNA reads TGTGCCTGGAGTGTACCAGGGCCCAATGAGCAGTTCTTC. Protein product: CAWSVPGPNEQFF.

The chain couples TRBV5-5 to TRBJ2-2, with D maybe TRBD1 (6 bases). Germline CDR1 SGHKS, CDR2 YYEKEE (reference sequence). The CDR3 totals 16 residues. V lost 4 bases to trimming and J lost 0 bases, with 13 bases between them. The CDR3 spells CASSPSGATNTGELFF. Written as DNA, the CDR3 is TGTGCCAGCAGCCCGTCAGGGGCGACGAACACCGGGGAGCTGTTTTTT.

The chain joins TRBV25-1 to TRBJ2-2; tentative D call: TRBD1 (5 bases). The CDR3 consists of 15 residues. Germline CDR1 and CDR2: MGHDK and SYGVNS. Trimming took 5 bases from V and 6 from J, leaving 16 bases between them. The CDR3 DNA follows: TGTGCCAGCAGTCCCTCGACAGTCTATTCCGGGGAGCTGTTTTTT. Amino acid sequence: CASSPSTVYSGELFF.

The genes are TRBV9 and TRBJ1-2; D unclear. Looked up from germline, CDR1 is SGDLS and CDR2 is YYNGEE. V gave up 0 bases and J gave up 0 bases, with 9 bases separating them. This CDR3 is built from 15 residues. CDR3 in DNA: TGTGCCAGCAGCGTAGAACAGAACTCTAACTATGGCTACACCTTC. The encoded protein is CASSVEQNSNYGYTF.

The chain has TRBV12-3 or TRBV12-4 and TRBJ1-2, with TRBD1 as a possible D gene (6 bases). The V end lost 3 bases, the J end lost 4 bases, and 9 bases lay between the germline ends. This CDR3 has 13 amino acids. The CDR3 DNA sequence: TGTGCCAGCAGTTTCAGGGGTCTCTATGGCTACACCTTC. Protein sequence: CASSFRGLYGYTF.

This sequence joins TRBV11-3 and TRBJ1-1; 9 nucleotides align to TRBD1. This CDR3 contains 15 residues. Unmatched junction bases numbered 7, after V lost 5 bases and J lost 3 bases. The germline V gene has CDR1 SGHNT and CDR2 YENEEA. Here the CDR3 DNA reads TGTGCCAGCAGCGCTAGGACAGGGGTGGACACTGAAGCTTTCTTT. Amino acid sequence: CASSARTGVDTEAFF.

The chain has TRBV3-1 (or the pseudogene TRBV3-2) and TRBJ1-6, with a tentative D call TRBD1 (5 bases). The length of the CDR3 is 15 residues. V was clipped by 4 bases and J by 3 bases, with 10 bases between them. CDR1 is LGHDT, CDR2 YNNKEL, per germline (reference sequence). The DNA of the CDR3 is TGTGCCAGCAGCCCCTCCGGGGGCTATAATTCACCCCTCCACTTT. This codes for CASSPSGGYNSPLHF.

The V call is TRBV5-5, the J call TRBJ1-5; the D is unclear. Germline V gives CDR1 SGHKS, CDR2 YYEKEE (reference sequence). The CDR3 is made up of 14 amino acids. Trimming removed 0 bases from V and 7 bases from J, with 11 bases in between. In nucleotides, the CDR3 is TGTGCCAGCAGCTTGGGACCAGGTACCCAGCCCCAGCATTTT. Its translation is CASSLGPGTQPQHF.

The chain recombines TRBV5-8 with TRBJ2-2; possible D gene TRBD1, 5 bases. The CDR3 has 15 amino acids. Germline CDR1 reads SGHTS; CDR2 reads YDEGEE. Trimming removed 4 bases at V and 3 bases at J, with 13 bases between. Here the CDR3 reads CASSPETEHTGELFF. The DNA for the CDR3 is TGTGCCAGCAGCCCAGAGACAGAGCACACCGGGGAGCTGTTTTTT.